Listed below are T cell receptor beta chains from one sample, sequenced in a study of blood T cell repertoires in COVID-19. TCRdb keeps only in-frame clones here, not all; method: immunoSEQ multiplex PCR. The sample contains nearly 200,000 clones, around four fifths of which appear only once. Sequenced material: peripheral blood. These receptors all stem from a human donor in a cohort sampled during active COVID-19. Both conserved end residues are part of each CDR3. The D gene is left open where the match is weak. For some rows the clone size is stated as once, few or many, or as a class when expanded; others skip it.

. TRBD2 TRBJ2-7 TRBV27 CASSLSRGGSYEQYF TGTGCCAGCAGTTTATCTCGGGGGGGCAGCTACGAGCAGTACTTC
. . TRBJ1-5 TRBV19 CASSIGTAGNQPQHF TGTGCCAGTAGTATAGGCACGGCGGGCAATCAGCCCCAGCATTTT
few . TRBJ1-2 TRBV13 CASSQGRIPDYGYTF TGTGCCAGCAGCCAAGGCAGGATACCAGACTATGGCTACACCTTC
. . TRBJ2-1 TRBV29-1 CSVGRTDGEQFF TGCAGCGTTGGAAGGACAGACGGTGAGCAGTTCTTC
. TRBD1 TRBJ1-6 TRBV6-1 CASSALGGTRNLSPLHF TGTGCCAGCAGTGCTTTAGGGGGCACGCGGAATCTTTCACCCCTCCACTTT
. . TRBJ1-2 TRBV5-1 CASSLVPGEGNGYTF TGCGCCAGCAGCTTGGTACCAGGGGAGGGGAATGGCTACACCTTC
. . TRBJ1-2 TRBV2 CASSDPPTAGYTF TGTGCCAGCAGTGACCCCCCCACTGCTGGCTACACCTTC
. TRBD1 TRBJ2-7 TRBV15 CATSRDRTSYEQYF TGTGCCACCAGCAGGGACAGGACCTCCTACGAGCAGTACTTC
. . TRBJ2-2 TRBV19 CASSNGGYSNTGELFF TGTGCCAGTAGTAATGGCGGGTATTCGAACACCGGGGAGCTGTTTTTT
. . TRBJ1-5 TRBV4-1 CASSKGAFTGYSNQPQHF TGCGCCAGCAGCAAAGGGGCCTTCACCGGTTATAGCAATCAGCCCCAGCATTTT
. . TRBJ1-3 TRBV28 CASSFRGNTIYF TGTGCCAGCAGTTTTCGGGGAAACACCATATATTTT
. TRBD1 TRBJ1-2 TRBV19 CASSPQGGGYTF TGTGCCAGTAGTCCACAGGGGGGTGGCTACACCTTC
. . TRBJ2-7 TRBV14 CASSQGEDEQYF TGTGCCAGCAGCCAAGGAGAGGACGAGCAGTACTTC
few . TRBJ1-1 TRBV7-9 CASSLSSTATNTEAFF TGTGCCAGCAGCTTATCATCTACAGCCACGAACACTGAAGCTTTCTTT
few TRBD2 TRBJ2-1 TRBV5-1 CASSLLPRTSGRRDNEQFF TGCGCCAGCAGCTTACTACCCCGGACTAGCGGGAGGAGGGACAATGAGCAGTTCTTC
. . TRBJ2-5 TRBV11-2 CASSLGGLRETQYF TGTGCCAGCAGCTTAGGAGGACTAAGAGAGACCCAGTACTTC
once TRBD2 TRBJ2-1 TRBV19 CASRGLALANEQFF TGTGCCAGCAGGGGACTAGCTCTAGCTAATGAGCAGTTCTTC
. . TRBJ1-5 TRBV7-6 CASSLAAGSDQPQHF TGTGCCAGCAGCTTAGCGGCAGGGTCGGATCAGCCCCAGCATTTT
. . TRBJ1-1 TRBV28 CASRPSSGYTEAFF TGTGCCAGCAGACCATCCTCAGGATACACTGAAGCTTTCTTT
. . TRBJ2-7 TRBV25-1 CASSPSTTGKYEQYF TGTGCCAGCAGTCCCTCAACGACAGGAAAGTACGAGCAGTACTTC
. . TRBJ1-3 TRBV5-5 CASSQTGDSGNTIYF TGTGCCAGCAGCCAGACGGGAGACTCTGGAAACACCATATATTTT
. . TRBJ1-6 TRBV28 CASSSGTTNSPLHF TGTGCCAGCAGCTCCGGGACAACCAATTCACCCCTCCACTTT
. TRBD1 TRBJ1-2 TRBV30 CAWNSGTGNGYTF TGTGCCTGGAATTCCGGGACAGGGAATGGCTACACCTTC
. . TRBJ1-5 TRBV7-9 CASSLSALGPQHF TGTGCCAGCAGCTTATCCGCCCTAGGGCCCCAGCATTTT
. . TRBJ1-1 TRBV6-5 CASRLGIELTEAFF TGTGCCAGCAGGCTCGGGATAGAGCTCACTGAAGCTTTCTTT
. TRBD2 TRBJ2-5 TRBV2 CAAGAQETQYF TGTGCAGCGGGGGCCCAAGAGACCCAGTACTTC
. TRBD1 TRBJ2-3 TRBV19 CASSGDQTGGDTQYF TGTGCCAGTAGTGGGGACCAGACAGGGGGAGATACGCAGTATTTT
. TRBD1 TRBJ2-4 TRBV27 CANRGQGLGKNIQYF TGTGCCAACCGGGGACAGGGTTTGGGCAAAAACATTCAGTACTTC
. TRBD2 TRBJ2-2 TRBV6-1 CASSGRDYQDTGELFF TGTGCCAGCAGTGGTCGGGACTACCAAGACACCGGGGAGCTGTTTTTT
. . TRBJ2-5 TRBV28 CASSSTGTTGTQYF TGTGCCAGCAGTTCGACCGGGACAACAGGGACCCAGTACTTC
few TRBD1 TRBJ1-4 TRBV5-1 CASSVLGTGDEKLFF TGCGCCAGCAGCGTCCTCGGGACAGGGGATGAAAAACTGTTTTTT
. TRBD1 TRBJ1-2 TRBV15 CATSRGGDRDGYTF TGTGCCACCAGCAGGGGGGGGGACAGGGATGGCTACACCTTC
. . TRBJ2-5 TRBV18 CASSPLRGPQETQYF TGTGCCAGCTCACCACTGCGGGGGCCCCAAGAGACCCAGTACTTC
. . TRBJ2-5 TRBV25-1 CASSEGPTEETQYF TGTGCCAGCAGTGAAGGGCCCACCGAAGAGACCCAGTACTTC
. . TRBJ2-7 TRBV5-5 CASSLANGLQQYF TGTGCCAGCAGCTTGGCCAATGGGCTCCAGCAGTACTTC
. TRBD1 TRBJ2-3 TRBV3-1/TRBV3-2 CASSQPSGAGGTDTQYF TGTGCCAGCAGCCAACCATCTGGGGCAGGGGGCACGGATACGCAGTATTTT
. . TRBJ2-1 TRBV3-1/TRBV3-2 CASSLDISSYNEQFF TGTGCCAGCAGCCTCGACATCAGCTCCTACAATGAGCAGTTCTTC
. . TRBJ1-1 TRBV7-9 CASSHLAPENTEAFF TGTGCCAGCAGCCATTTGGCACCCGAGAACACTGAAGCTTTCTTT
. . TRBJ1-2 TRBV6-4 CASSADQGNYGYTF TGTGCCAGCAGTGCCGATCAGGGGAACTATGGCTACACCTTC
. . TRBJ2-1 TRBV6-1 CASSEALQVVLFF TGTGCCAGCAGTGAAGCCTTACAGGTAGTTCTGTTCTTC
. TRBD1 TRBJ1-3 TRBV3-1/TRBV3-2 CASSPGQNSGNTIYF TGTGCCAGCAGCCCGGGACAGAACTCTGGAAACACCATATATTTT
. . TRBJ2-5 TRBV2 CASRKQGIGETQYF TGTGCCAGCAGGAAACAGGGCATCGGGGAGACCCAGTACTTC
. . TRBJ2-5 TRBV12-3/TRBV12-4 CASSRLDRETQYF TGTGCCAGCAGTCGACTAGACCGTGAGACCCAGTACTTC
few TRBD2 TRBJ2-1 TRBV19 CASSFSGRGSSNEQFF TGTGCCAGCAGCTTTAGCGGGAGGGGATCTTCCAATGAGCAGTTCTTC
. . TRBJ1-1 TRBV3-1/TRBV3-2 CASSQQSAGAFF TGTGCCAGCAGCCAACAGAGCGCGGGAGCTTTCTTT
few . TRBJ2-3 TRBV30 CAWSVQMLSTDTQYF TGTGCCTGGAGTGTGCAGATGCTTAGCACAGATACGCAGTATTTT
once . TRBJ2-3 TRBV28 CASIRGDTDTQYF TGTGCCAGCATCAGGGGGGACACAGATACGCAGTATTTT
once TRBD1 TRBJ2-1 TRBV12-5 CASGRRTGVSYNEQFF TGTGCTAGTGGTCGACGGACAGGGGTGTCCTACAATGAGCAGTTCTTC
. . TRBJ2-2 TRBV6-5 CASTVAPNTGELFF TGTGCCAGCACAGTGGCCCCGAACACCGGGGAGCTGTTTTTT
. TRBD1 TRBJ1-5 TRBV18 CASSTGVPPQHF TGTGCCAGCTCGACAGGGGTTCCGCCCCAGCATTTT